The next 8 T cell receptor beta chains were all read from a single sample in a study of blood T cell repertoires in COVID-19. The assay was immunoSEQ multiplex PCR, and TCRdb's table has in-frame clones only and misses some. Of 250,000 to 350,000 clones in the sample, 90% were seen once. Material for sequencing was PBMCs or T cells enriched from blood (not recorded which). The origin of the receptors is a man aged 55-75 years who had recovered from COVID-19.

The rearrangement uses TRBV18 and TRBJ1-2; a weak D match, TRBD1 (5 bases). With 4 bases removed from V and 3 bases from J, the gap between germline ends came to 12 bases. This CDR3 has 14 residues. Germline V gene lookup returns CDR1 KGHSH and CDR2 LQKENI. CDR3 coding DNA: TGTGCCAGCTCACTCAGGGTTAGTGACTATGGCTACACCTTC. Translated: CASSLRVSDYGYTF.

The chain has TRBV15 and TRBJ1-1, with D unresolved. Between the trimmed V and J ends, which lost 3 bases and 11 bases, there was a span of 22 bases. CDR3 length: 15 amino acids. Germline values: CDR1 LNHNV, CDR2 YYDKDF (reference sequence). The CDR3 spells CATSRHLGRDSRAFF. As DNA, the CDR3 is TGTGCCACCAGCAGGCACCTCGGGAGGGATTCAAGGGCTTTCTTT.

This clone was recorded a few times. The chain links TRBV5-6 to TRBJ1-5; maybe TRBD1 (6 bases). The CDR3 is made up of 16 amino acids. The germline gives CDR1 SGHDT, CDR2 YYEEEE. The V end lost 0 bases, the J end lost 4 bases, and 14 bases lay between the germline ends. As DNA, the CDR3 is TGTGCCAGCAGCTTGGGGCCTGGGACAATGAATCAGCCCCAGCATTTT. Translated, it gives CASSLGPGTMNQPQHF.

This chain uses TRBV14 with TRBJ2-2; weak D call: TRBD1 (6 bases). Germline V gives CDR1 SGHDN, CDR2 FVKESK. This CDR3 has 15 amino acids. Trimming removed 1 base from V and 5 bases from J, with 11 bases in between. For the CDR3, the DNA is TGTGCCAGCAGCCAAGTGGGGGCCGGGACCGGGGAGCTGTTTTTT. This sequence encodes CASSQVGAGTGELFF.

This clone was seen a handful of times. CDR3 in DNA: TGTGCCACCAGCAGAGATTTACGCCCTGACACCTCCATATATTTT. This codes for CATSRDLRPDTSIYF. J is TRBJ1-3 and V is TRBV15; D call uncertain. Germline V lookup: CDR1 LNHNV, CDR2 YYDKDF (reference sequence). This CDR3 contains 15 residues. Trimming shortened V by 0 bases and J by 11 bases, and 17 bases separated the two germline ends. Variable domain in full (rest from reference TRBV15 and TRBJ1-3): DAMVIQNPRYQVTQFGKPVTLSCSQTLNHNVMYWYQQKSSQAPKLLFHYYDKDFNNEADTPDNFQSRRPNTSFCFLDIRSPGLGDTAMYLCATSRDLRPDTSIYFGEGSWLTVV.

This chain connects TRBV4-2 to TRBJ2-7, with 12 bases that match TRBD2. Germline CDR1 reads LGHNA; CDR2 reads YNFKEQ. This CDR3 is built from 19 residues. The ends lost 0 bases at V and 7 bases at J; junction bases unmatched: 16. CDR3 residues: CASSQDRLAGGFGFFEQYF. Here the CDR3 DNA reads TGTGCCAGCAGCCAAGATCGTCTAGCGGGAGGGTTTGGGTTTTTTGAGCAGTACTTC.

The chain couples TRBV9 to TRBJ1-6; TRBD1 aligns across 7 bases. The germline V gene has CDR1 SGDLS and CDR2 YYNGEE. CDR3 length: 15 amino acids. V lost 2 bases to trimming and J lost 1 base; unmatched junction nucleotides: 0. The CDR3 reads CASSVRGSYNSPLHF. Here the CDR3 DNA reads TGTGCCAGCAGCGTCAGGGGGTCCTATAATTCACCCCTCCACTTT. Supplemented by reference TRBV9 and TRBJ1-6, the full variable domain reads DSGVTQTPKHLITATGQRVTLRCSPRSGDLSVYWYQQSLDQGLQFLIQYYNGEERAKGNILERFSAQQFPDLHSELNLSSLELGDSALYFCASSVRGSYNSPLHFGNGTRLTVT.

The chain has TRBV18 and TRBJ1-1; TRBD1 agrees at 8 bases. The CDR3 length is 15 residues. Germline V gene data show CDR1 as KGHSH and CDR2 as LQKENI. V shed 1 base, J shed 6 bases, and the junction held 7 bases outside the gene matches. The CDR3 DNA sequence: TGTGCCAGCTCACCACGGACAGGGTTCACTTCTGAAGCTTTCTTT. Its protein is CASSPRTGFTSEAFF. The full variable domain, rest sourced from reference TRBV18 and TRBJ1-1, is NAGVMQNPRHLVRRRGQEARLRCSPMKGHSHVYWYRQLPEEGLKFMVYLQKENIIDESGMPKERFSAEFPKEGPSILRIQQVVRGDSAAYFCASSPRTGFTSEAFFGQGTRLTVV.